Given below is one T cell receptor (beta chain) in context. The target of this receptor is not known. The record has no base qualities; no much larger clone is one base away. Libraries were made using 5' RACE. The data were produced on an Illumina HiSeq 2500. A second roughly 6 to 12 cycle PCR used a sample-barcoded 5' primer and a J-beta primer mix. A template-switch 5' adaptor carrying 12 random nucleotides introduced a unique molecular identifier onto each TCR beta cDNA molecule. Each sample yielded at least 2.5 million CDR3-containing paired-end reads. All of the RNA was converted into first-strand cDNA using the Mint cDNA synthesis kit, with a TRBC-specific oligonucleotide serving as the primer. All cDNA was treated with uracil-DNA glycosylase and then went through a first 18-cycle PCR with the universal primers M1SS and BC2_uni_R. In the authors' own workflow: For normalization, 1 million high-quality reads were randomly selected from each sample, with every read carrying a distinct molecular identifier. Instead of being binned into consensus sequences, reads with shared molecular identifiers were discarded. MiTCR, with a Q25 quality threshold and the strictest error-elimination algorithm, was used for CDR3 identification, clonotype clustering and error correction. A nonparametric unseen species model with Euler transformation was used to estimate lower-bound total TCR beta diversity. The raw public reads went through TCRdb reprocessing: fastp at Q25, MiXCR clone calling, in-frame beta chains kept. One record per CDR3 amino acid sequence lists the most common genes and DNA. TCRdb assigned the V and J calls; the authors' analysis was not used. Here the sample has more than 900,000 distinct CDR3 sequences; 25% to 35% occur a single time. In total, the top ten clones hold 10% of the sample.

From the germline V gene, CDR1 is LGHNA and CDR2 is YNFKEQ. The CDR3 starts with the cysteine, ends with the phenylalanine, and has 14 residues. The retained sequence is limited to the CDR3, 42 bases, with the frame set at the first base. Between the V and J ends, shortened by 1 base and 1 base respectively, the junction contains 7 bases. This record belongs to a study of blood T cells in healthy people across ages (dated by TCRdb to the mid-2010s). A note on the overall study: In model experiments, roughly one uniquely barcoded TCR beta cDNA molecule per two T cells was captured by template switching. The donors were split into four age groups: young (average around 15 years), middle-aged (39), aged (about 62) and long-lived (roughly 88). For two donors (one aged 18 to 29 and one aged 80 or older), the study analyzed two additional independent replicas of 1 million unique cDNA reads from the same blood draw. The study measured age-related changes in TCR beta repertoire diversity using deep sequencing normalized with unique cDNA molecular identifiers. What the study reported, not specific to this receptor: Compared with the aged group, the long-lived group had more naive CD4+ T cells, fewer expanded clones and increased TCR diversity, a pattern suggesting age selection. Estimates of total diversity based on one million sequenced T cells were considered lower bounds and underestimates. Because donor CMV infection status was unknown, age-related changes in expanded clonotypes were potentially confounded. Because profiling used bulk unsorted PBMCs, naive and antigen-experienced compartments could not be compared conclusively. Observed TCR beta diversity correlated strongly with the percentage of naive T cells measured by flow cytometry. As age increased, observed TCR beta diversity per million T cells dropped in a roughly linear way, and a significant reduction was already evident by age around 41.

Donors were 39 systemically healthy Caucasian individuals from Russia aged roughly 6 to 100 years. Approximately 11 milliliters of peripheral blood were drawn from each donor into EDTA-treated Vacutainer tubes. Ficoll-Paque density-gradient centrifugation was used to isolate PBMCs, with at least 6.5 million per sample. Total RNA was extracted from PBMCs with Trizol reagent, with at least 5 micrograms obtained per sample. For every donor, flow cytometry on a PBMC aliquot measured the percentage of naive CD45RAhigh/CD27high T cells. This sample was also put to use in a study of T cells of mothers and their children. Per that second paper: Nine systemically healthy Caucasian individuals, comprising three mothers and their six children, were included as donors. cDNA synthesis used all of the extracted RNA, with 1.5 ug of RNA in each 15 ul reaction. Sample barcodes and 2-4 random nucleotides were added via the M1S primer in the second PCR. Over 9.5 million TCR beta CDR3 reads were obtained for each mother, and millions of reads were obtained for each child. Thymic selection shapes the output of TCR recombination in a similar way in related and unrelated pairs, and inherited differences have a minor effect. Related mother-child pairs always showed normalized repertoire overlap that was slightly higher than in unrelated mother-child pairs, though the difference was never significant. With a sensitivity of 90 to 100 clones per million clonotypes, no persistent microchimeric T cell clones were detected. In the study, deep NGS was used to compare the TCR beta repertoires of mothers and children, and features distinguishing related mother-child pairs from unrelated individuals were sought. The mean age was around 40 +/- 4 years for the mothers and roughly 10 +/- 4 years for the children. After adapters were ligated using NEBNext reagents, the libraries underwent 100+100 nt paired-end sequencing on an Illumina HiSeq 2000. To avoid cross-contamination, the mother libraries and the child libraries were prepared a month apart and sequenced in separate runs. For each donor, somewhere between roughly 450,000 and 2,100,000 distinct TCR beta clonotypes were identified. Naive TCR beta clonotypes were estimated from low-frequency clonotypes matched to each donor's FACS-determined naive share, without sorting.

Sequencing was carried out using blood. This sequence originates from a woman aged 40 to 49 in good health. The chain employs TRBV4-2 and TRBJ1-2; tentative D gene TRBD1, with 5 bases matching. The CDR3 amino acid sequence is: CASSQVGGNYGYTF. The base sequence is TGTGCCAGCAGCCAAGTTGGGGGTAACTATGGCTACACCTTC.